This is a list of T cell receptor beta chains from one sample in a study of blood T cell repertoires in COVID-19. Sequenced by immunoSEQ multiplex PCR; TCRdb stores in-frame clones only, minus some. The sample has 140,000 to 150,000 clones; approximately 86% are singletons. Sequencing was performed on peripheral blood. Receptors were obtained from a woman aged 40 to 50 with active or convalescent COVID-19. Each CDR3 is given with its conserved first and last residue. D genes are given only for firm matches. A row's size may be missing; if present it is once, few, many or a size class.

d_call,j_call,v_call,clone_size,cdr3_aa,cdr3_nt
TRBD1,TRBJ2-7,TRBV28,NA,CASRQGGGEQYF,TGTGCCAGCAGGCAAGGGGGCGGCGAGCAGTACTTC
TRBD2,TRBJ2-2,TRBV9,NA,CASSVTSGRAKAGELFF,TGTGCCAGCAGCGTTACTAGCGGGAGGGCCAAGGCCGGGGAGCTGTTTTTT
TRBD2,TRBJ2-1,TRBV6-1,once,CASSGGVAGGLEEQFF,TGTGCCAGCAGTGGCGGGGTAGCGGGGGGCCTTGAGGAGCAGTTCTTC
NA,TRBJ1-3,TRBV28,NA,CASSTRSSGNTIYF,TGTGCCAGCAGTACTCGGAGCTCTGGAAACACCATATATTTT
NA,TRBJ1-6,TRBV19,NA,CATRGQRSSYNSPLHF,TGTGCCACCCGGGGACAAAGGAGCTCCTATAATTCACCCCTCCACTTT
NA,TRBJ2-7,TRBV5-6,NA,CASSLQGSYEQYF,TGTGCCAGCAGCTTACAGGGCTCATACGAGCAGTACTTC
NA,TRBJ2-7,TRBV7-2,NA,CASSPAPWRYEQYF,TGTGCCAGCAGCCCGGCCCCTTGGAGGTACGAGCAGTACTTC
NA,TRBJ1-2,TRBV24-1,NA,CATSDSRKANYGYTF,TGTGCCACCAGTGATTCGAGGAAAGCTAACTATGGCTACACCTTC
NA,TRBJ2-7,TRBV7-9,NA,CASSSGSFTGAYEQYF,TGTGCCAGCAGCTCGGGATCCTTCACGGGGGCCTACGAGCAGTACTTC
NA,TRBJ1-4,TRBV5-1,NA,CASSLEGIEKLFF,TGCGCCAGCAGCTTGGAGGGGATTGAAAAACTGTTTTTT
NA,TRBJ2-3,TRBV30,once,CAWSGGLYTDTQYF,TGTGCCTGGAGTGGGGGCCTCTACACAGATACGCAGTATTTT
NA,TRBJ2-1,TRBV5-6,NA,CASSLVDRPYNEQFF,TGTGCCAGCAGCCTTGTCGACAGGCCCTACAATGAGCAGTTCTTC
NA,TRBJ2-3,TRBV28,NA,CASSSIGLMTDTQYF,TGTGCCAGCAGCTCAATCGGACTGATGACAGATACGCAGTATTTT
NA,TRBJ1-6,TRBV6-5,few,CASRLPDSYNSPLHF,TGTGCCAGCAGGCTCCCGGACAGCTATAATTCACCCCTCCACTTT
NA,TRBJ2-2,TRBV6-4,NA,CASSTGQGWNTGELFF,TGTGCCAGCAGTACGGGCCAGGGTTGGAACACCGGGGAGCTGTTTTTT
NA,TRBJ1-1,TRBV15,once,CATNKQGNTEAFF,TGTGCCACCAATAAACAGGGGAACACTGAAGCTTTCTTT
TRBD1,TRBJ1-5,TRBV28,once,CASSLGQGFRQPQHF,TGTGCCAGCAGTTTAGGACAGGGCTTCAGGCAGCCCCAGCATTTT